This passage covers 30 T cell receptor beta chains from one sample sequenced in a study of T cells in tumors after PD-1 blockade. Sequencing used immunoSEQ multiplex PCR; TCRdb keeps in-frame clones, though not all of them. The sample shows 61,000 or so clones, roughly 75% of them seen only once. Sample: PBMCs, taken before anti-PD-1 treatment. These receptors originate from a human donor with basal cell carcinoma.

The CDR3 sequence is CAWSPPGNYGYTF. The CDR3 bases are TGTGCCTGGAGTCCGCCAGGGAACTATGGCTACACCTTC. The rearrangement links TRBV30 to TRBJ1-2, with D possibly TRBD1 on 5 matching bases. V was clipped by 2 bases and J by 2 bases, with 9 bases between them. The CDR3 sequence is 13 residues long. The V gene's germline CDR1 is GTSNPN and CDR2 SVGIG (reference sequence).

The chain joins TRBV19 to TRBJ1-3; maybe TRBD1 (6 bases). V gave up 6 bases and J gave up 0 bases, with 15 bases separating them. The germline CDR1 and CDR2 sequences are LNHDA and SQIVND (reference sequence). The CDR3 length is 16 residues. CDR3 sequence (DNA): TGTGCCAGTAGCGGGGGCCGGGCCTACTCTGGAAACACCATATATTTT. Amino acid sequence: CASSGGRAYSGNTIYF.

The V call is TRBV6-5, the J call TRBJ1-1; D might be TRBD1 (6 bases). CDR1 is MNHEY and CDR2 is SVGAGI in the germline V gene. This CDR3 is 15 amino acids long. Trimming stripped 6 bases from V and 0 bases from J, with 14 bases between. The CDR3 is CASRRDNLMNTEAFF. The CDR3 DNA reads as TGTGCCAGCAGACGGGACAACTTAATGAACACTGAAGCTTTCTTT.

The table lists this clone with a count of one. CDR3 nucleotides: TGTGCCAGCAGTTTAGAGGCTAGCGGGGTGGAGACCCAGTACTTC. It is translated as CASSLEASGVETQYF. J is TRBJ2-5 and V is TRBV6-5, with 9 bases that match TRBD2. The CDR3 runs to 15 residues. The J segment lost 5 bases and the V segment lost 4 bases, leaving 8 bases of the junction unmatched. Germline V gives CDR1 MNHEY, CDR2 SVGAGI.

CDR3 amino acids: CASSYDRSSDGANVLTF. Here the CDR3 DNA reads TGTGCCAGCAGCTACGACAGGAGTTCTGACGGGGCCAACGTCCTGACTTTC. The chain joins TRBV5-6 to TRBJ2-6; perhaps TRBD1 as D (6 bases). The V gene lost 3 bases and the J gene lost 4 bases, with 17 bases spanning the gap. CDR1 and CDR2 from the germline V gene are SGHDT and YYEEEE. CDR3 size: 17 residues.

This sequence joins TRBV6-5 and TRBJ2-1; 9 nucleotides match TRBD1. The CDR3 runs 15 residues. V lost 7 bases to trimming and J lost 6 bases; unmatched junction nucleotides: 10. CDR1 is MNHEY, CDR2 SVGAGI, per germline. The CDR3 DNA sequence: TGTGCCAGCACCAAGACAGGGGGAACCCCCAATGAGCAGTTCTTC. This sequence encodes CASTKTGGTPNEQFF.

The chain recombines TRBV12-3 or TRBV12-4 with TRBJ1-1; D gene unclear. V dropped 1 base and J dropped 0 bases, with 3 bases sitting between them. The CDR3 consists of 13 residues. The CDR3 is CASSLVLNTEAFF. The CDR3 nucleotides are TGTGCCAGCAGTTTAGTGCTGAACACTGAAGCTTTCTTT.

This clone was counted once. This chain joins TRBV3-1 (or the pseudogene TRBV3-2) and TRBJ1-3; D not resolved. CDR1 and CDR2 from the germline V gene are LGHDT and YNNKEL (reference sequence). With 1 base removed from V and 0 bases from J, the gap between germline ends came to 7 bases. This CDR3 has 15 residues. The CDR3 DNA reads TGTGCCAGCAGCCAAGTCAGAAGCTCTGGAAACACCATATATTTT. The encoded protein is CASSQVRSSGNTIYF.

The chain uses TRBV3-1 (or the pseudogene TRBV3-2) and TRBJ2-5, with a possible D match to TRBD2 (6 bases). The CDR3 consists of 15 residues. Germline CDR1 reads LGHDT; CDR2 reads YNNKEL (reference sequence). Trimming cost V 1 base and J 10 bases, with 19 bases left between them. The CDR3 here is CASSQALGLLTGQYF. Here the CDR3 DNA reads TGTGCCAGCAGCCAAGCCCTGGGACTCCTAACGGGCCAGTACTTC.

The chain couples TRBV29-1 to TRBJ2-2, with 11 bases lining up with TRBD2. This CDR3 has 15 amino acids. Germline CDR1 reads SQVTM; CDR2 reads ANQGSEA. The trim removed 2 bases at V and 5 bases at J, leaving 4 bases unmatched. CDR3 nucleotides: TGCAGCGTTGAAAGACTAGCGGGGCTAACCGGGGAGCTGTTTTTT. It yields the protein CSVERLAGLTGELFF.

This chain joins TRBV7-8 and TRBJ2-5; D unresolved. Deletions cut 2 bases from V and 5 bases from J, with 12 bases between. The CDR3 has 14 residues. Germline V lookup: CDR1 SGHVS, CDR2 FQNEAQ. This CDR3 is CASSLRPSRETQYF. In nucleotides, the CDR3 is TGTGCCAGCAGCTTAAGGCCATCCAGGGAGACCCAGTACTTC.

This clone was observed a single time. V is TRBV7-3 and J is TRBJ2-5; TRBD2 might be the D (5 bases). Germline V CDR1 and CDR2: SGHTA, FQGTGA. The V end was cut by 5 bases, the J end by 6 bases, with 13 bases between. The CDR3 covers 13 residues. The CDR3 spells CASSPDLGKTQYF. In DNA form, the CDR3 reads TGTGCCAGCAGCCCGGACTTAGGAAAGACCCAGTACTTC.

The gene calls are TRBV7-3 and TRBJ1-1; D remains ambiguous. CDR3 length: 13 residues. The germline V and J ends were trimmed by 0 bases and 1 base, with 3 bases remaining between them. Germline V lookup: CDR1 SGHTA, CDR2 FQGTGA. CDR3 sequence (DNA): TGTGCCAGCAGCTTAACCGCGAACACTGAAGCTTTCTTT. Its protein is CASSLTANTEAFF.

The chain uses TRBV7-9 and TRBJ1-2, with D possibly being TRBD1 (6 bases). The germline V gene has CDR1 SEHNR and CDR2 FQNEAQ (reference sequence). This CDR3 region has 15 residues. Trimming stripped 3 bases from V and 8 bases from J, with 19 bases between. CDR3 loop: CASSFGQSGLEGYTF. The CDR3 region has the DNA TGTGCCAGCAGCTTTGGACAGTCAGGGCTCGAGGGCTACACCTTC.

CDR3: CASSEWGLSSYEQYF. The CDR3 DNA reads TGTGCCAGCAGTGAATGGGGACTTTCTTCATACGAGCAGTACTTC. The chain recombines TRBV6-1 with TRBJ2-7; weak D call: TRBD2 (6 bases). Trimming pared 2 bases from V and 4 bases from J, leaving 15 bases between. The CDR3 loop spans 15 amino acids. Germline V gene lookup returns CDR1 MNHNS and CDR2 SASEGT.

This rearrangement joins TRBV19 to TRBJ2-3, with D perhaps given as TRBD1 or TRBD2 (5 bases each). V shed 3 bases and J shed 4 bases, with 11 bases lying between them. Germline CDR1 and CDR2: LNHDA and SQIVND (reference sequence). This CDR3 is built from 14 residues. CDR3 nucleotide sequence: TGTGCCAGTAGTATGGGGACCTCCTCAGATACGCAGTATTTT. Protein: CASSMGTSSDTQYF.

V gene TRBV30 combines with J gene TRBJ1-4; no definite D call. Germline CDR1 is GTSNPN and CDR2 is SVGIG (reference sequence). V lost 4 bases and J 5 bases, leaving 17 bases between the germline ends. The CDR3 contains 15 residues. The CDR3 region is CAWTGGYGLNEKLFF. DNA of the CDR3: TGTGCCTGGACCGGAGGATATGGGTTAAATGAAAAACTGTTTTTT.

This clone was observed once. This rearrangement joins TRBV19 to TRBJ2-1, with 10 positions matching TRBD2. Germline-derived CDR1 and CDR2 are LNHDA and SQIVND (reference sequence). CDR3 length: 15 residues. Unmatched junction bases numbered 9, after V lost 7 bases and J lost 6 bases. In DNA form, the CDR3 reads TGTGCCAGTACCTTAAGCGGGGGGGCCTTCAATGAGCAGTTCTTC. This encodes CASTLSGGAFNEQFF.

The V call is TRBV7-2, the J call TRBJ2-5, with a tentative D call TRBD1 (5 bases). V dropped 0 bases and J dropped 4 bases, with 9 bases sitting between them. Per the germline V gene, CDR1 is SGHTA and CDR2 is FQGNSA. The CDR3 is made up of 14 amino acids. CDR3 loop: CASSLAGRRETQYF. CDR3 DNA: TGTGCCAGCAGCTTAGCGGGGCGAAGAGAGACCCAGTACTTC.

The rearrangement links TRBV4-2 to TRBJ1-1, with 7 bases that match TRBD1. The V gene's germline CDR1 is LGHNA and CDR2 YNFKEQ. Trimming at V came to 1 base and at J to 7 bases, leaving 9 bases not matched to a gene. This CDR3 is built from 15 residues. The CDR3 region has the DNA TGTGCCAGCAGCCAAGGACAGGGACCAGTGGGTGAAGCTTTCTTT. Amino acid sequence: CASSQGQGPVGEAFF.

This clone was picked up many times. The V call is TRBV5-1, the J call TRBJ1-6; D uncertain. Deletions cut 4 bases from V and 4 bases from J, with 9 bases between. Per the germline V gene, CDR1 is SGHRS and CDR2 is YFSETQ. The CDR3 loop spans 14 amino acids. As DNA, the CDR3 is TGCGCCAGCAGCGATCCGGGGTATAATTCACCCCTCCACTTT. As protein: CASSDPGYNSPLHF.

The chain uses TRBV5-1 and TRBJ2-3; 12 bases are a match to TRBD2. CDR3 length equals 18 residues. Germline V gene sequence: CDR1 SGHRS, CDR2 YFSETQ. V shed 2 bases, J shed 3 bases, and the junction held 10 bases outside the gene matches. Here the CDR3 reads CASSLGSSGGAKTDTQYF. CDR3 in DNA: TGCGCCAGCAGCTTAGGATCTAGCGGGGGGGCCAAGACAGATACGCAGTATTTT.

This chain links TRBV5-1 with TRBJ1-1, with 11 bases matching TRBD1. The germline CDR1 and CDR2 sequences are SGHRS and YFSETQ. V gave up 0 bases and J gave up 2 bases; unmatched junction bases: 9. This CDR3 has 18 residues. The CDR3 DNA sequence: TGCGCCAGCAGCTTGGGCCTTCGGGACAGGGGGTCCAACACTGAAGCTTTCTTT. Amino acids: CASSLGLRDRGSNTEAFF.

This clone was seen only a few times. The gene calls are TRBV30 and TRBJ1-1; D perhaps matches TRBD1 (6 bases). With 2 bases removed from V and 5 bases from J, the gap between germline ends came to 12 bases. The CDR3 is 13 residues long. The germline gives CDR1 GTSNPN, CDR2 SVGIG (reference sequence). CDR3 in amino acids: CAWSLGGWTEAFF. The CDR3 coding sequence is TGTGCCTGGAGTTTGGGGGGCTGGACTGAAGCTTTCTTT. The variable domain in full, with the rest retrieved from reference TRBV30 and TRBJ1-1, is SQTIHQWPATLVQPVGSPLSLECTVEGTSNPNLYWYRQAAGRGLQLLFYSVGIGQISSEVPQNLSASRPQDRQFILSSKKLLLSDSGFYLCAWSLGGWTEAFFGQGTRLTVV.

This clone has just one count. This sequence joins TRBV25-1 and TRBJ2-6; possibly TRBD1 for D (5 bases). With 3 bases removed from V and 0 bases from J, the gap between germline ends came to 9 bases. The germline CDR1 and CDR2 sequences are MGHDK and SYGVNS. The CDR3 length is 16 residues. The CDR3 DNA reads TGTGCCAGCAGTGAGAGACAGATCTCTGGGGCCAACGTCCTGACTTTC. The encoded protein is CASSERQISGANVLTF.

This rearrangement joins TRBV12-3 or TRBV12-4 to TRBJ1-2, with 10 bases aligning to TRBD1. The length of the CDR3 is 13 residues. V shed 8 bases, J shed 3 bases, and the junction held 3 bases outside the gene matches. The CDR3 DNA reads as TGTGCCAGCGGGACAGGGGCGGACTATGGCTACACCTTC. Its protein is CASGTGADYGYTF.

This chain joins TRBV5-1 and TRBJ1-2; 9 nucleotides agree with TRBD1. V lost 4 bases to trimming and J lost 8 bases; unmatched junction nucleotides: 6. Germline CDR1 SGHRS, CDR2 YFSETQ. This CDR3 has 13 residues. CDR3: CASSEQGAGGYTF. CDR3 coding DNA: TGCGCCAGCAGCGAACAGGGGGCCGGAGGCTACACCTTC.

A word on this clone: Other DNA sequences of this sample code for an identical CDR3. The chain uses TRBV2 and TRBJ1-2; no reliable D call. V lost 7 bases to trimming and J lost 6 bases, with 12 bases between them. Germline V gives CDR1 SNHLY, CDR2 FYNNEI. The CDR3 loop spans 12 amino acids. CDR3 coding DNA: TGTGCCAGCAAAGGAGCCCGGCATGGCTACACCTTC. Protein product: CASKGARHGYTF.

The chain is built from TRBV2 and TRBJ2-3, with D maybe TRBD1 (6 bases). V was shortened by 6 bases and J by 2 bases, with 12 bases between the two germline ends. Looked up from germline, CDR1 is SNHLY and CDR2 is FYNNEI. The CDR3 sequence is 14 residues long. The CDR3 region is CASRLTGPTDTQYF. The CDR3 nucleotides read TGTGCCAGCAGATTGACAGGCCCCACAGATACGCAGTATTTT.

The V and J genes are TRBV5-5 and TRBJ2-5; D gene unclear. From germline, CDR1 is SGHKS and CDR2 YYEKEE (reference sequence). Trimming removed 0 bases from V and 4 bases from J, with 13 bases in between. This CDR3 region has 15 residues. In nucleotides, the CDR3 is TGTGCCAGCAGCTTGGCAGGTTCCTCGATAGAGACCCAGTACTTC. Protein sequence: CASSLAGSSIETQYF.